The 27 T cell receptor beta chains reported below all come from one sample, sequenced in a study of cytomegalovirus exposure and HLA in healthy donors. Clones were read by immunoSEQ multiplex PCR, and TCRdb kept only the in-frame ones, dropping some. The sample has roughly 200,000 clones, more than 65% seen once. The material sequenced was PBMCs. These receptors were obtained from a woman under 30 in good health and CMV-seropositive.

The rearrangement joins TRBV19 to TRBJ2-4; TRBD1 agrees at 9 bases. There are 18 residues in the CDR3. Germline loops: CDR1 LNHDA, CDR2 SQIVND (reference sequence). The V and J ends lost 6 bases and 2 bases, in that order; junction bases with no gene match: 14. The CDR3 spells CASSRNGDRVITKNIQYF. CDR3 DNA: TGTGCCAGTAGCAGGAACGGGGACAGGGTAATAACCAAAAACATTCAGTACTTC. The variable domain in full, with the rest retrieved from reference TRBV19 and TRBJ2-4, is DGGITQSPKYLFRKEGQNVTLSCEQNLNHDAMYWYRQDPGQGLRLIYYSQIVNDFQKGDIAEGYSVSREKKESFPLTVTSAQKNPTAFYLCASSRNGDRVITKNIQYFGAGTRLSVL.

The chain links TRBV4-2 to TRBJ2-5; D ambiguous. CDR1 LGHNA and CDR2 YNFKEQ come from the germline V gene. V was trimmed by 4 bases and J by 1 base, leaving 7 bases between them. CDR3 length: 13 residues. In DNA form, the CDR3 reads TGTGCCAGCAGCCTCTTACTCCAAGAGACCCAGTACTTC. It specifies CASSLLLQETQYF.

The chain recombines TRBV7-3 with TRBJ2-5; a weak D match, TRBD2 (6 bases). V was cut by 5 bases and J by 2 bases, with 15 bases left in between. CDR3 length: 15 amino acids. The germline CDR1 and CDR2 sequences are SGHTA and FQGTGA. Written as DNA, the CDR3 is TGTGCCAGCAGCCCCGACGGACGGGAGCAAGAGACCCAGTACTTC. Residues: CASSPDGREQETQYF.

The CDR3 DNA reads TGTGCCAGCAGCCCTAGAGGACTCCGGGTAGCACGGAAGGCTGAAGCTTTCTTT. Protein sequence: CASSPRGLRVARKAEAFF. The chain links TRBV7-6 to TRBJ1-1; D gene ambiguous. CDR3 length: 18 amino acids. Germline V CDR1 and CDR2: SGHVS, FNYEAQ. V shed 5 bases and J shed 6 bases, with 28 bases lying between them.

This chain joins TRBV2 and TRBJ1-5; TRBD1 aligns across 9 bases. The CDR3 is 15 residues long. V was pared by 5 bases and J by 6 bases, with 8 bases of the junction left unmatched. The germline CDR1 and CDR2 sequences are SNHLY and FYNNEI. The CDR3 region is CASSNQGTGFQPQHF. The CDR3 coding sequence is TGTGCCAGCAGTAACCAAGGGACAGGGTTTCAGCCCCAGCATTTT.

The chain has TRBV25-1 and TRBJ1-5, with D possibly being TRBD1 (5 bases). Trimming took off 6 bases at V and 4 bases at J, with 13 bases between the two ends. Germline CDR1 MGHDK, CDR2 SYGVNS. There are 14 residues in the CDR3. The CDR3 reads CASRETGTNQPQHF. DNA of the CDR3: TGTGCCAGCAGGGAAACAGGTACAAATCAGCCCCAGCATTTT.

The rearrangement links TRBV10-1 to TRBJ2-7; D is unresolved. Germline loops: CDR1 WNHNN, CDR2 SYGVQD (reference sequence). This CDR3 region has 11 residues. Between the trimmed V and J ends, which lost 3 bases and 5 bases, there was a span of 5 bases. This CDR3 is CASSDGHEQYF. The CDR3 nucleotides are TGCGCCAGCAGTGATGGGCACGAGCAGTACTTC.

The chain has TRBV6-1 and TRBJ2-2; 10 nucleotides agree with TRBD1. The CDR3 is 15 residues long. CDR1 MNHNS and CDR2 SASEGT come from the germline V gene. V shed 7 bases, J shed 5 bases, and the junction held 7 bases outside the gene matches. CDR3 in amino acids: CASIRGTGVTGELFF. The CDR3 DNA follows: TGTGCCAGCATTCGCGGGACAGGGGTAACCGGGGAGCTGTTTTTT.

The chain carries TRBV7-3 and TRBJ1-1, with a tentative D call TRBD1 (5 bases). Trimming cost V 2 bases and J 7 bases, with 14 bases left between them. The CDR3 loop spans 14 amino acids. Looked up from germline, CDR1 is SGHTA and CDR2 is FQGTGA. CDR3 sequence (DNA): TGTGCCAGCAGCTTAGGCGGGGCGGGGCGTGAAGCTTTCTTT. Protein: CASSLGGAGREAFF.

With regard to this clone: Within the sample, other DNA sequences also encode this same CDR3. The chain employs TRBV4-1 and TRBJ1-1; D gene unclear. The CDR3 has 13 amino acids. V was clipped by 1 base and J by 1 base, with 4 bases between them. Germline loops: CDR1 MGHRA, CDR2 YSYEKL. CDR3 loop: CASSQAGNTEAFF. DNA for the CDR3: TGCGCCAGCAGCCAAGCAGGGAACACTGAAGCTTTCTTT.

The DNA of the CDR3 is TGTGCCAGCAGCACCCGACAGGGGATGAACACTGAAGCTTTCTTT. Translated: CASSTRQGMNTEAFF. The chain uses TRBV5-8 and TRBJ1-1, with TRBD1 matching 8 bases. This CDR3 spans 15 amino acids. Germline V CDR1 and CDR2: SGHTS, YDEGEE. J gave up 0 bases and V 4 bases, and 5 bases lay outside the gene matches.

The chain recombines TRBV29-1 with TRBJ1-1; unclear D gene. Per the germline V gene, CDR1 is SQVTM and CDR2 is ANQGSEA. This CDR3 has 13 amino acids. Trimming cost V 6 bases and J 1 base, with 12 bases left between them. The CDR3 region has the DNA TGCAGCGTCCGGACTGACACGAACACTGAAGCTTTCTTT. Protein: CSVRTDTNTEAFF.

The rearrangement uses TRBV5-5 and TRBJ1-4; D is unclear. V was shortened by 0 bases and J by 6 bases, with 9 bases between the two germline ends. CDR3 length: 14 amino acids. Germline CDR1 reads SGHKS; CDR2 reads YYEKEE (reference sequence). Here the CDR3 reads CASSLGSIDEKLFF. The DNA for the CDR3 is TGTGCCAGCAGCTTGGGTAGTATAGATGAAAAACTGTTTTTT.

This sequence joins TRBV18 and TRBJ1-6; 9 bases align to TRBD1. This CDR3 is built from 15 residues. Germline V gene sequence: CDR1 KGHSH, CDR2 LQKENI. Trimming cost V 2 bases and J 7 bases; bases outside gene matches: 3. The CDR3 loop is CASSPATGGNSPLHF. The DNA for the CDR3 is TGTGCCAGCTCACCAGCGACAGGGGGAAATTCACCCCTCCACTTT.

This rearrangement joins TRBV6-1 to TRBJ1-2, with TRBD1 identical over 7 bases. The CDR3 spans 14 residues. The V segment lost 3 bases and the J segment 7 bases; nucleotides outside the gene matches: 8. The V gene's germline CDR1 is MNHNS and CDR2 SASEGT. The DNA of the CDR3 is TGTGCCAGCAGTGAGATAGACAGGGTGGGTGGCTACACCTTC. Translated: CASSEIDRVGGYTF.

The chain employs TRBV10-2 and TRBJ2-2; 9 bases line up with TRBD1. V dropped 7 bases and J dropped 3; count of bases not matched to a gene: 3. This CDR3 contains 14 residues. The V gene's germline CDR1 is WSHSY and CDR2 SAAADI. DNA of the CDR3: TGCGCCAGCAAAGGGACAGGGCACACCGGGGAGCTGTTTTTT. It specifies CASKGTGHTGELFF.

The gene calls are TRBV5-4 and TRBJ2-5; 11 bases align to TRBD2. Losses at the gene ends were 4 bases for V and 4 bases for J; bases not matched to a gene: 6. The CDR3 extends over 15 amino acids. Germline values: CDR1 SGHNT, CDR2 YYREEE (reference sequence). CDR3: CASSPYSGGGETQYF. The CDR3, as DNA: TGTGCCAGCAGCCCCTATAGCGGGGGGGGAGAGACCCAGTACTTC.

V usage is TRBV7-8 and J usage is TRBJ1-1; no clear D gene. Trimming removed 0 bases at V and 1 base at J, with 6 bases between. The CDR3 has 14 amino acids. CDR1 and CDR2 from the germline V gene are SGHVS and FQNEAQ. DNA of the CDR3: TGTGCCAGCAGCTTAGCGGGCCAGAACACTGAAGCTTTCTTT. It yields the protein CASSLAGQNTEAFF.

The rearrangement joins TRBV7-9 to TRBJ1-2; tentatively, D is TRBD1 (6 bases). The ends were cut back, 6 bases at V and 2 bases at J, with 16 bases in the middle. Germline V gene sequence: CDR1 SEHNR, CDR2 FQNEAQ (reference sequence). The CDR3 is made up of 15 amino acids. The CDR3 loop reads CASSPGGLVNYGYTF. Here the CDR3 DNA reads TGTGCCAGCAGTCCCGGGGGGCTGGTAAACTATGGCTACACCTTC. Full variable domain (outside the CDR3, taken from reference TRBV7-9 and TRBJ1-2): DTGVSQNPRHKITKRGQNVTFRCDPISEHNRLYWYRQTLGQGPEFLTYFQNEAQLEKSRLLSDRFSAERPKGSFSTLEIQRTEQGDSAMYLCASSPGGLVNYGYTFGSGTRLTVV.

The chain carries TRBV6-6 and TRBJ1-1; D gene ambiguous. The V and J ends lost 2 bases and 4 bases respectively, with 5 bases between them. Per the germline V gene, CDR1 is MNHNY and CDR2 is SVGAGI (reference sequence). CDR3 length: 12 amino acids. CDR3 residues: CASSYESTEAFF. As DNA, the CDR3 is TGTGCCAGCAGTTACGAGAGCACTGAAGCTTTCTTT.

This clone was counted many times. This sequence joins TRBV5-1 and TRBJ1-1; a weak D match, TRBD1 (6 bases). Germline V lookup: CDR1 SGHRS, CDR2 YFSETQ. V was cut by 5 bases and J by 3 bases, with 17 bases left in between. The CDR3 sequence is 15 residues long. CDR3 DNA sequence: TGCGCCAGCAGGGACACAGGGCGGAAATACACTGAAGCTTTCTTT. Translation: CASRDTGRKYTEAFF. The entire variable domain, with the rest obtained from reference TRBV5-1 and TRBJ1-1, is as follows: KAGVTQTPRYLIKTRGQQVTLSCSPISGHRSVSWYQQTPGQGLQFLFEYFSETQRNKGNFPGRFSGRQFSNSRSEMNVSTLELGDSALYLCASRDTGRKYTEAFFGQGTRLTVV.

This rearrangement joins TRBV6-5 to TRBJ2-7; 7 bases fit TRBD2. Germline values: CDR1 MNHEY, CDR2 SVGAGI. V lost 9 bases and J lost 9; bases outside the gene matches: 11. This CDR3 spans 12 amino acids. The CDR3 loop is CARREFTIGQYF. Written as DNA, the CDR3 is TGTGCCAGGCGGGAGTTTACGATTGGGCAGTACTTC.

CDR3 region: CASSPYRGSTGELFF. CDR3 sequence (DNA): TGTGCCAGCAGCCCTTACAGGGGATCGACCGGGGAGCTGTTTTTT. This chain connects TRBV7-6 to TRBJ2-2; TRBD1 matches at 7 bases. The CDR3 consists of 15 residues. Germline V CDR1 and CDR2: SGHVS, FNYEAQ. Losses at the gene ends were 5 bases for V and 5 bases for J; bases not matched to a gene: 8.

This clone was seen just once. The chain recombines TRBV4-1 with TRBJ1-4, with TRBD1 identical over 7 bases. V was pared by 0 bases and J by 5 bases, with 12 bases of the junction left unmatched. This CDR3 contains 18 residues. Germline V lookup: CDR1 MGHRA, CDR2 YSYEKL. CDR3 in DNA: TGCGCCAGCAGCCAAGACCGGGCGGCCGGGACAGACAATGAAAAACTGTTTTTT. It is translated as CASSQDRAAGTDNEKLFF.

V is TRBV6-6 and J is TRBJ1-1; D possibly corresponds to TRBD1 (5 bases). V lost 8 bases, J lost 5 bases, and 9 bases lay in between. This CDR3 region has 11 residues. From germline, CDR1 is MNHNY and CDR2 SVGAGI (reference sequence). CDR3 in amino acids: CASRGGTEAFF. As DNA, the CDR3 is TGTGCCAGCCGTGGGGGGACTGAAGCTTTCTTT.

CDR3 protein: CASSRDYSNQPQHF. The CDR3 nucleotides read TGTGCCAGCAGTAGGGACTATAGCAATCAGCCCCAGCATTTT. The rearrangement links TRBV6-4 to TRBJ1-5; tentatively, D is TRBD1 (5 bases). V was pared by 5 bases and J by 0 bases, with 8 bases between. The V gene's germline CDR1 is MRHNA and CDR2 SNTAGT. There are 14 residues in the CDR3.

The rearrangement links TRBV28 to TRBJ2-3; 8 nucleotides agree with TRBD2. V lost 3 bases, J lost 1 base, and 0 bases stayed unmatched. CDR3 length equals 14 residues. Germline V CDR1 and CDR2: MDHEN, SYDVKM. Written as DNA, the CDR3 is TGTGCCAGCAGTTTCGGGGGGGGCACAGATACGCAGTATTTT. It codes for CASSFGGGTDTQYF.